This T cell receptor (beta chain) was captured by sequencing in a study of blood T cell repertoires in COVID-19. This clone was observed a handful of times. The CDR3 consists of 14 residues. The germline V gene has CDR1 SNHLY and CDR2 FYNNEI. V shed 8 bases, J shed 4 bases, and the junction held 9 bases outside the gene matches. Only in-frame clones appear in the TCRdb table, and some are missing; sequencing was by immunoSEQ multiplex PCR. The sample has roughly 110,000 clones, 75% to 90% seen once; the top ten hold approximately 5%. The origin of this receptor is an older woman with COVID-19, enrolled during active disease. Sequencing used peripheral blood. The gene calls are TRBV2 and TRBJ1-2, with TRBD1 matching 8 bases. The CDR3 DNA sequence: TGTGCCAGCGCCGGTGGGACAGGACCCTATGGCTACACCTTC. This gives the protein CASAGGTGPYGYTF.